This T cell receptor (beta chain) derives from a study of CD4+ T cells in melanoma. A remark on this clone: Its antigen is not identified.

The table came from immunoSEQ multiplex PCR; TCRdb's copy has only in-frame clones and leaves some out. The data show roughly 4,200 clones, over 65% seen once. In germline, CDR1 is SGHVS, CDR2 FQNEAQ. Losses at the gene ends were 5 bases for V and 6 bases for J; bases not matched to a gene: 6. The CDR3 runs 15 residues. General observations from the study: Diverse differentiation states were reported for melanoma neoantigen-specific CD4+ T cells. A reported correlation linked neoantigen-specific CD4+ T cells to CD8+, macrophage and B cell function.

Sequencing was carried out using cells from a culture (not recorded whether cultured in vitro). The rearrangement joins TRBV7-8 to TRBJ2-2, with 10 bases that match TRBD1. The TCR was taken from a human donor with melanoma. The CDR3 loop is CASSKGQGFPGELFF. The DNA of the CDR3 is TGTGCCAGCAGCAAGGGACAGGGGTTCCCCGGGGAGCTGTTTTTT.